The source of this T cell receptor beta chain is a study of T cell repertoires in cytomegalovirus infection. Across the study: Shared public TCR beta signatures pointed to both CMV infection and a matching HLA type. General study points: The study found HLA-C-restricted CMV-specific TCR beta clonotypes dominating the ex vivo response. The cumulative frequency of public TCR beta families distinguished individuals who carried CMV together with the relevant HLA.

The germline V and J ends were trimmed by 0 bases and 3 bases, with 15 bases remaining between them. CDR3 length: 16 residues. Germline V gene lookup returns CDR1 MGHRA and CDR2 YSYEKL. A single record per CDR3 protein comes from TCRdb applying MiXCR to the reads. Here the sample spans around 800,000 distinct CDR3 sequences, about 33% being singletons. For this clonotype: The antigen is undetermined.

The V call is TRBV4-1, the J call TRBJ2-7, with D perhaps being TRBD1 or TRBD2 (6 bases each). This TCR was recovered from a human donor in good health (CMV status not recorded). Some clones in this sample may be carry-over from other donors' samples. The sample consisted of cultured CD8+ T cells from PBMCs, taken from culture after CMV antigen stimulation. The CDR3, as DNA: TGCGCCAGCAGCCAAGAACCCGGGGGCGGCTTCTACGAGCAGTACTTC. Its translation: CASSQEPGGGFYEQYF.